The entry that follows covers one TCR beta chain sequence. Germline V gene data show CDR1 as KGHDR and CDR2 as SFDVKD. The length of the CDR3 is 17 residues. Trimming shortened V by 0 bases and J by 0 bases, and 11 bases separated the two germline ends. This sample is part of a study of blood T cell repertoires in COVID-19. Study in general: The United States, Italy and Spain were the sources of the acute and convalescent COVID-19 samples.

Sequencing was performed with immunoSEQ multiplex PCR; in TCRdb, only in-frame clones are kept and a portion is missing. Of fewer than 250,000 clones in the sample, around 86% were seen once. The source of this sequence is a man between 50 and 59 years old with acute or convalescent COVID-19. Material for sequencing was peripheral blood. The chain recombines TRBV24-1 with TRBJ1-5; D not resolved. The CDR3 region is CATSDLLVQYSNQPQHF. In DNA form, the CDR3 reads TGTGCCACCAGTGATTTGCTTGTCCAGTATAGCAATCAGCCCCAGCATTTT.